Following are 30 T cell receptor beta chains from one sample sequenced in a study of cytomegalovirus exposure and HLA in healthy donors. A multiplex PCR was run with 60 Vbeta primers and 13 Jbeta primers. TCRdb keeps only in-frame clones here, not all; method: immunoSEQ multiplex PCR. The sample yields roughly 120,000 clones, around three quarters seen once. What was sequenced was PBMCs. These receptors all come from a man younger than 30 in good health and CMV-seronegative.

The chain links TRBV6-6 to TRBJ2-3; 14 nucleotides line up with TRBD2. Looked up from germline, CDR1 is MNHNY and CDR2 is SVGAGI (reference sequence). The CDR3 is 15 amino acids. Trimming at V came to 6 bases and at J to 6 bases, leaving 5 bases not matched to a gene. CDR3 coding DNA: TGTGCCAGCAGGATGGGACTAGCGGGAGCCGATACGCAGTATTTT. Translated: CASRMGLAGADTQYF.

This clone was found once. V is TRBV7-2 and J is TRBJ2-7; TRBD2 matches 10 bases. V gave up 5 bases and J gave up 1 base; unmatched junction bases: 8. Germline lookup yields CDR1 SGHTA and CDR2 FQGNSA. The CDR3 loop spans 16 amino acids. The CDR3 sequence: CASSPSSGSRSYEQYF. The CDR3 bases are TGTGCCAGCAGCCCATCTAGCGGGAGTAGGTCCTACGAGCAGTACTTC.

This clone was observed once. For the CDR3, the DNA is TGTGCCAGTAGGACTAGCGGCGCCACAGATACGCAGTATTTT. Translated, it gives CASRTSGATDTQYF. The V and J genes are TRBV19 and TRBJ2-3; 9 nucleotides align to TRBD2. With V trimmed by 6 bases and J by 2 bases, 3 bases remained unmatched. Germline V gives CDR1 LNHDA, CDR2 SQIVND (reference sequence). The CDR3 length is 14 residues.

In its sample, this clone was seen a few times. The chain combines TRBV18 with TRBJ1-6; 8 bases map to TRBD1. The V gene end was trimmed by 6 bases and the J gene end by 9 bases; junction bases not matched to a gene: 10. The CDR3 is 15 residues long. CDR1 KGHSH and CDR2 LQKENI come from the germline V gene. The CDR3 DNA follows: TGTGCCAGCTCCACCGGGACAGGCCGAGGTTCACCCCTCCACTTT. It specifies CASSTGTGRGSPLHF.

About this clone itself: The junction and the germline gene differ at one end; a read error may be behind it. The V and J genes are TRBV7-3 and TRBJ2-1, with 9 bases that match TRBD2. The germline CDR1 and CDR2 sequences are SGHTA and FQGTGA. This CDR3 has 15 amino acids. The CDR3 nucleotides are TGTGCCAGCAGCGAGACTAGCGGTGTTTACAATGAGCAGCTCTTC. It is translated as CASSETSGVYNEQLF.

V gene TRBV27 combines with J gene TRBJ2-7; weak D call: TRBD2 (5 bases). Looked up from germline, CDR1 is MNHEY and CDR2 is SMNVEV (reference sequence). V lost 3 bases, J lost 4 bases, and 13 bases lay in between. There are 14 residues in the CDR3. The CDR3 region has the DNA TGTGCCAGCAGTTTGGGAGACACCCATTACGAGCAGTACTTC. It encodes CASSLGDTHYEQYF.

V is TRBV27 and J is TRBJ2-7, with TRBD2 matching over 11 bases. Trimming removed 4 bases from V and 3 bases from J; junction bases left unmatched: 2. The CDR3 spans 14 residues. The germline gives CDR1 MNHEY, CDR2 SMNVEV (reference sequence). CDR3 in amino acids: CASSSGLAVYEQYF. In nucleotides, the CDR3 is TGTGCCAGCAGTTCGGGACTAGCGGTCTACGAGCAGTACTTC.

This clone came up a few times. V gene TRBV2 combines with J gene TRBJ2-1, with TRBD2 as a possible D gene (5 bases). Deletions cut 3 bases from V and 5 bases from J, with 11 bases between. The CDR3 runs to 14 residues. Germline lookup yields CDR1 SNHLY and CDR2 FYNNEI. CDR3 nucleotides: TGTGCCAGCAGTGAGCGGACTTGGAACAATGAGCAGTTCTTC. This gives the protein CASSERTWNNEQFF.

The rearrangement links TRBV5-1 to TRBJ2-1; 10 bases map to TRBD2. The junction had 8 bases not matched to a gene; V was cut back by 1 base and J by 1 base. The CDR3 runs 18 residues. The germline V gene has CDR1 SGHRS and CDR2 YFSETQ. This CDR3 is CASSLNSGRPNSYNEQFF. DNA for the CDR3: TGCGCCAGCAGCTTGAATAGCGGGAGGCCCAATTCCTACAATGAGCAGTTCTTC. The whole variable domain, filled in from reference TRBV5-1 and TRBJ2-1, reads KAGVTQTPRYLIKTRGQQVTLSCSPISGHRSVSWYQQTPGQGLQFLFEYFSETQRNKGNFPGRFSGRQFSNSRSEMNVSTLELGDSALYLCASSLNSGRPNSYNEQFFGPGTRLTVL.

The chain couples TRBV11-2 to TRBJ2-1; D might be TRBD1 (6 bases). Germline V gene data show CDR1 as SGHAT and CDR2 as FQNNGV. Between the trimmed V and J ends, which lost 1 base and 2 bases, there was a span of 9 bases. The CDR3 is made up of 15 amino acids. DNA for the CDR3: TGTGCCAGCAGCTTAGGGACAGACCCCTACAATGAGCAGTTCTTC. Its protein product is CASSLGTDPYNEQFF.

This chain uses TRBV14 with TRBJ2-2, with 9 positions matching TRBD1. Germline lookup yields CDR1 SGHDN and CDR2 FVKESK. After removal of 1 base from V and 6 bases from J, the junction contained 12 bases not matched to a gene. This CDR3 spans 18 amino acids. CDR3 in amino acids: CASSQAGAWTGAAGELFF. DNA of the CDR3: TGTGCCAGCAGCCAAGCAGGTGCCTGGACAGGGGCTGCCGGGGAGCTGTTTTTT.

This clone was observed a handful of times. The chain carries TRBV7-9 and TRBJ2-7; weak D call: TRBD2 (6 bases). The ends were cut back, 5 bases at V and 1 base at J, with 15 bases in the middle. The CDR3 runs 15 residues. CDR1 is SEHNR, CDR2 FQNEAQ, per germline (reference sequence). The CDR3 here is CASSGVLGTSYEQYF. In DNA form, the CDR3 reads TGTGCCAGCAGCGGCGTTCTAGGGACTTCCTACGAGCAGTACTTC.

The chain employs TRBV6-1 and TRBJ2-1, with D perhaps matching TRBD2 (6 bases). This CDR3 contains 16 residues. Trimming left V 2 bases short and J 5 bases short, with 16 bases between. CDR1 MNHNS and CDR2 SASEGT come from the germline V gene. The CDR3, as DNA: TGTGCCAGCAGTGAAATCGAGCTTGGCGGGAACAATGAGCAGTTCTTC. Its protein is CASSEIELGGNNEQFF.

J is TRBJ2-7 and V is TRBV5-5, with 10 bases matching TRBD2. Germline CDR1 is SGHKS and CDR2 is YYEKEE (reference sequence). Unmatched junction bases numbered 7, after V lost 0 bases and J lost 4 bases. The CDR3 loop spans 16 amino acids. CDR3 in DNA: TGTGCCAGCAGCTTGGGGCTAGCGGGAGAGGCGTACGAGCAGTACGTC. It codes for CASSLGLAGEAYEQYV.

The chain combines TRBV28 with TRBJ2-2; TRBD2 might be the D (5 bases). V dropped 7 bases and J dropped 5 bases, with 11 bases sitting between them. The CDR3 runs 13 residues. CDR1 is MDHEN, CDR2 SYDVKM, per germline. The CDR3: CASMEVGTGELFF. CDR3 nucleotide sequence: TGTGCCAGCATGGAGGTGGGGACCGGGGAGCTGTTTTTT.

The genes are TRBV5-1 and TRBJ2-5; D is unclear. Trimming left V 1 base short and J 4 bases short, with 11 bases between. CDR1 SGHRS and CDR2 YFSETQ come from the germline V gene. The CDR3 consists of 14 residues. CDR3 sequence: CASSLNGFGETQYF. The CDR3 DNA reads TGCGCCAGCAGCTTGAACGGGTTTGGAGAGACCCAGTACTTC.

V is TRBV13 and J is TRBJ1-3; D is uncertain. This CDR3 is built from 15 residues. Germline V lookup: CDR1 PRHDT, CDR2 FYEKMQ (reference sequence). V lost 6 bases to trimming and J lost 0 bases, with 12 bases between them. CDR3 bases: TGTGCCAGCAGTCATTACACCGTCTCTGGAAACACCATATATTTT. It encodes CASSHYTVSGNTIYF.

The rearrangement joins TRBV10-1 to TRBJ2-1; 9 bases are a match to TRBD2. This CDR3 contains 16 residues. The J segment lost 0 bases and the V segment lost 7 bases, leaving 7 bases of the junction unmatched. Per the germline V gene, CDR1 is WNHNN and CDR2 is SYGVQD (reference sequence). CDR3 sequence reads: CASTNLAGTSYNEQFF. CDR3 DNA: TGCGCCAGCACCAACCTAGCGGGGACCTCCTACAATGAGCAGTTCTTC.

The V call is TRBV28, the J call TRBJ2-1; TRBD2 agrees at 13 bases. Germline trimming cut 7 bases from V and 5 bases from J; bases unmatched to any gene: 8. This CDR3 region has 16 residues. Looked up from germline, CDR1 is MDHEN and CDR2 is SYDVKM. CDR3 residues: CASNLMGLAGNNEQFF. The CDR3 DNA reads TGTGCCAGCAACCTGATGGGACTAGCGGGGAACAATGAGCAGTTCTTC.

This rearrangement joins TRBV28 to TRBJ1-5, with D unresolved. Trimming took 4 bases from V and 2 from J, leaving 15 bases between them. Germline assignment: CDR1 MDHEN and CDR2 SYDVKM. The CDR3 totals 16 residues. CDR3 nucleotides: TGTGCCAGCAGTTCCCTCCCGGTGGTCGGCAATCAGCCCCAGCATTTT. Its protein product is CASSSLPVVGNQPQHF.

The chain carries TRBV18 and TRBJ2-7; 7 nucleotides line up with TRBD1. In germline, CDR1 is KGHSH, CDR2 LQKENI. The J segment lost 2 bases and the V segment lost 5 bases, leaving 3 bases of the junction unmatched. The CDR3 length is 13 residues. In DNA, the CDR3 is TGTGCCAGCTCAGGAGACAGGGCCTACGAGCAGTACGTC. It yields the protein CASSGDRAYEQYV.

The rearrangement joins TRBV9 to TRBJ2-1; 7 bases are a match to TRBD2. From germline, CDR1 is SGDLS and CDR2 YYNGEE. Trimming took 0 bases from V and 4 from J; bases not matched to a gene: 4. The CDR3 length is 15 residues. CDR3 DNA sequence: TGTGCCAGCAGCGTAGGTTCTAGCGGATACAATGAGCAGTTCTTC. This gives the protein CASSVGSSGYNEQFF.

This clone occurred once. This chain uses TRBV18 with TRBJ1-1; 8 bases are shared with TRBD1. Trimming at V came to 3 bases and at J to 3 bases, leaving 3 bases not matched to a gene. This CDR3 comprises 14 residues. Germline V gives CDR1 KGHSH, CDR2 LQKENI. This CDR3 reads CASSPYRGDTEAFF. The CDR3 bases are TGTGCCAGCTCACCGTACAGGGGGGACACTGAAGCTTTCTTT.

The V gene is TRBV11-1, the J gene TRBJ2-5; the match to TRBD1 covers 10 bases. The CDR3 contains 15 residues. Germline values: CDR1 SGHAT, CDR2 FQDESV (reference sequence). Trimming cost V 4 bases and J 3 bases; bases outside gene matches: 5. CDR3 loop: CASSSRTGGEETQYF. The CDR3 coding sequence is TGTGCCAGCAGCTCGAGGACAGGGGGAGAAGAGACCCAGTACTTC.

The chain carries TRBV7-6 and TRBJ1-1, with 7 bases fitting TRBD1. The ends lost 5 bases at V and 1 base at J; junction bases unmatched: 4. CDR1 is SGHVS and CDR2 is FNYEAQ in the germline V gene. This CDR3 contains 14 residues. The CDR3 bases are TGTGCCAGCAGCAAGGGGACAGCGAACACTGAAGCTTTCTTT. Protein: CASSKGTANTEAFF. The variable domain in full, with the rest retrieved from reference TRBV7-6 and TRBJ1-1, is GAGVSQSPRYKVTKRGQDVALRCDPISGHVSLYWYRQALGQGPEFLTYFNYEAQQDKSGLPNDRFSAERPEGSISTLTIQRTEQRDSAMYRCASSKGTANTEAFFGQGTRLTVV.

This sequence joins TRBV4-1 and TRBJ2-1; D is undetermined. Trimming pared 4 bases from V and 5 bases from J, leaving 12 bases between. Germline V CDR1 and CDR2: MGHRA, YSYEKL. The CDR3 covers 14 residues. The CDR3 sequence: CASSRPTVDNEQFF. CDR3 DNA sequence: TGCGCCAGCAGCCGCCCCACTGTCGACAATGAGCAGTTCTTC.

The chain has TRBV6-6 and TRBJ1-4; TRBD1 might be the D (6 bases). Germline CDR1 reads MNHNY; CDR2 reads SVGAGI (reference sequence). V lost 11 bases and J lost 0, with 13 bases in between. The CDR3 covers 14 residues. CDR3 bases: TGTGCCGCGGGGGGGCAGTCAACTAATGAAAAACTGTTTTTT. Translated, it gives CAAGGQSTNEKLFF.

The chain recombines TRBV29-1 with TRBJ2-2; possibly TRBD1 for D (5 bases). The CDR3 covers 15 residues. V lost 2 bases and J lost 2, with 12 bases in between. CDR1 and CDR2 from the germline V gene are SQVTM and ANQGSEA. CDR3 DNA sequence: TGCAGCGTTGAATCCACGACAGTTAACACCGGGGAGCTGTTTTTT. This sequence encodes CSVESTTVNTGELFF.

The rearrangement links TRBV9 to TRBJ2-3, with unresolved D. CDR1 and CDR2 from the germline V gene are SGDLS and YYNGEE. The CDR3 contains 17 residues. V lost 0 bases, J lost 0 bases, and 14 bases lay in between. The CDR3 DNA follows: TGTGCCAGCAGCGTAGCTACGTTGCAGGCTAGCACAGATACGCAGTATTTT. It yields the protein CASSVATLQASTDTQYF. Full variable domain (remainder filled in from reference TRBV9 and TRBJ2-3): DSGVTQTPKHLITATGQRVTLRCSPRSGDLSVYWYQQSLDQGLQFLIQYYNGEERAKGNILERFSAQQFPDLHSELNLSSLELGDSALYFCASSVATLQASTDTQYFGPGTRLTVL.

The chain combines TRBV7-3 with TRBJ2-1, with a weak D call TRBD2 (5 bases). V was shortened by 0 bases and J by 7 bases, with 10 bases between the two germline ends. The CDR3 is 14 amino acids. Germline assignment: CDR1 SGHTA and CDR2 FQGTGA. The CDR3 reads CASSLTSLANEQFF. The DNA for the CDR3 is TGTGCCAGCAGCTTAACTAGTTTAGCGAATGAGCAGTTCTTC.